This T cell receptor (beta chain) was captured by sequencing in a study of regulatory T cells in long-lasting Graves disease. Findings and caveats of the study: Accuracy might have suffered from few samples. Fewer public clonotypes were shared by new patients (approximately 1,000) than by persistent patients (2,741).

Specified time point: persistent/refractory GD, antithyroid drugs over 5 years with positive TRAb. Scientists built the TCR library using RNA that was extracted from PBMCs. Doctors identified Graves' disease using the American Thyroid Association guidelines. As regards this clonotype: Its antigen is not identified.

For TCR beta, libraries came from iRepertoire HTBI primers and Arm-PCR of CDR3 regions. TCRdb independently ran MiXCR on the multiplex PCR reads; one entry per CDR3 protein. The sample has roughly 450,000 distinct CDR3 sequences, about 20% seen once. The input for sequencing was peripheral blood mononuclear cells (PBMCs), taken when the disease was refractory, from a patient treated with antithyroid drugs. The clonotype originates from a female donor with Graves disease.

CDR3 region: CSARGPGLARQETQYF. The CDR3 DNA sequence: TGCAGTGCTAGAGGCCCGGGACTAGCGCGACAAGAGACCCAGTACTTC. The V call is TRBV29-1, the J call TRBJ2-5, with 10 bases that match TRBD2. Germline V gene data show CDR1 as SQVTM and CDR2 as ANQGSEA. This CDR3 has 16 amino acids. The variable domain in full, with the rest retrieved from reference TRBV29-1 and TRBJ2-5, is SAVISQKPSRDICQRGTSLTIQCQVDSQVTMMFWYRQQPGQSLTLIATANQGSEATYESGFVIDKFPISRPNLTFSTLTVSNMSPEDSSIYLCSARGPGLARQETQYFGPGTRLLVL.